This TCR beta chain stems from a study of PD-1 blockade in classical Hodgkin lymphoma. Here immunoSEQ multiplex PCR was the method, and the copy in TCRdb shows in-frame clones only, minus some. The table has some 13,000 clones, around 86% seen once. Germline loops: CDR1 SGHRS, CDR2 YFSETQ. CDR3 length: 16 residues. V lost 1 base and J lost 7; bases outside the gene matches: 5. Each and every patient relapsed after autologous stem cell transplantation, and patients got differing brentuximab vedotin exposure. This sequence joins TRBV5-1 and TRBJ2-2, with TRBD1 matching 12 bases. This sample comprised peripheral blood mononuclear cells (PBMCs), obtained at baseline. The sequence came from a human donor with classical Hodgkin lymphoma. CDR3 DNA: TGCGCCAGCAGCTTGAGGGGACAGGGGGCCGGCGGGGAGCTGTTTTTT. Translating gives CASSLRGQGAGGELFF.